This T cell receptor beta chain was found in a study of cytomegalovirus exposure and HLA in healthy donors. Overall study results and limits: A previous analysis found most TCR beta V segments productive roughly 87% or roughly 30% of the time. Rare TCR sequences dominated, though some public TCRs recurred in many donors. Immune exposure information available was restricted to CMV serostatus.

Worth noting for this clone: Antigen: not known.

Looked up from germline, CDR1 is SGHVS and CDR2 is FNYEAQ. The CDR3 has 19 amino acids. Trimming cost V 4 bases and J 7 bases; bases outside gene matches: 16. 60 Vbeta and 13 Jbeta primers were used in PCR. TCRdb's table, derived via immunoSEQ multiplex PCR, lists solely in-frame clones and lacks some. Here the sample spans 150,000 or so clones, roughly 71% being singletons. The J gene is TRBJ2-2, the V gene TRBV7-6, with TRBD2 matching over 12 bases. This sequence originates from a man aged 25 to 40 in good health and CMV-seronegative. Material: PBMCs. CDR3 sequence reads: CASSSGTDRLAGAGGELFF. The CDR3 DNA follows: TGTGCCAGCAGCTCCGGGACAGACCGACTAGCGGGAGCTGGCGGGGAGCTGTTTTTT.